A single sample gave rise to the 5 T cell receptor beta chains below, sequenced in a study of blood T cell repertoires in COVID-19. Assay used: immunoSEQ multiplex PCR; TCRdb lists only in-frame clones, some missing. The sample lists about 100,000 clones, roughly two thirds seen once, with roughly 6% in the top ten. What was sequenced was peripheral blood. The receptors here all came from a man aged 80 or over with acute or convalescent COVID-19.

Only a few counts were recorded for this clone. This chain uses TRBV6-5 with TRBJ2-7; 9 bases map to TRBD1. Germline CDR1 is MNHEY and CDR2 is SVGAGI. This CDR3 comprises 14 residues. Unmatched junction bases numbered 6, after V lost 6 bases and J lost 3 bases. The CDR3 DNA reads TGTGCCAGCAGCTGGAAGACAGGGGGCTACGAGCAGTACTTC. The encoded protein is CASSWKTGGYEQYF.

The J gene is TRBJ1-5, the V gene TRBV28; 10 positions match TRBD1. V trimming: 4 bases; J trimming: 2 bases; junction bases outside the gene matches: 2. The CDR3 covers 15 residues. From germline, CDR1 is MDHEN and CDR2 SYDVKM. As DNA, the CDR3 is TGTGCCAGCAGTTCCGGGACAGGGGGCAATCAGCCCCAGCATTTT. Translated: CASSSGTGGNQPQHF.

This chain joins TRBV30 and TRBJ2-2; 9 bases are a match to TRBD1. V shed 8 bases and J 9 bases; nucleotides not matched to a gene: 7. Germline V gene lookup returns CDR1 GTSNPN and CDR2 SVGIG (reference sequence). This CDR3 contains 12 residues. The CDR3 bases are TGTGCCAGCCCGGGACAGGGCCGGGAGCTGTTTTTT. It is translated as CASPGQGRELFF.

This clone has only one observation. J is TRBJ2-7 and V is TRBV19, with D perhaps matching TRBD1 (5 bases). The ends were cut back, 7 bases at V and 2 bases at J, with 9 bases in the middle. The CDR3 has 12 residues. Per the germline V gene, CDR1 is LNHDA and CDR2 is SQIVND (reference sequence). The CDR3 sequence: CASMGLAYEQYF. In DNA form, the CDR3 reads TGTGCCAGTATGGGGCTGGCCTACGAGCAGTACTTC.

This clone was recorded once. The chain links TRBV2 to TRBJ2-4; D unresolved. Germline values: CDR1 SNHLY, CDR2 FYNNEI. The CDR3 extends over 11 amino acids. The V and J ends lost 7 bases and 5 bases respectively, with 6 bases between them. The DNA of the CDR3 is TGTGCCAGCAATCTAGAAAACATTCAGTACTTC. Translated, it gives CASNLENIQYF.